This T cell receptor (beta chain) was identified during a study of shared clonotypes between healthy human individuals. On this clone: Its antigen is unidentified.

Study-level results: In four donors, roughly 5.2% of naive CD4 clonotypes appeared in common.

Repertoires were generated with immunoSEQ multiplex PCR, while TCRdb's copy carries only in-frame clones and drops some. Of almost 750,000 clones in the sample, 55% to 80% were seen once. Germline CDR1 and CDR2: SQVTM and ANQGSEA. J lost 7 bases, V lost 7 bases, and 16 bases had no gene match. The CDR3 covers 16 residues. The chain is built from TRBV29-1 and TRBJ2-2; 9 bases map to TRBD2. The source of this sequence is a woman in her thirties in good health. The sequencing input was memory CD4+ T cells sorted from blood. Sample subset: CD45RA-negative fraction. CDR3 sequence (DNA): TGCAGCGCGAGCCGGGGGGCTAGCGGGAAAGGCGGGGAGCTGTTTTTT. This encodes CSASRGASGKGGELFF.